Detailed here is one T cell receptor (beta chain). Its antigen is still unknown. The entry originates in a study of T cell repertoires in cytomegalovirus infection. Overall study context: Researchers turned to recently identified HLA-C-restricted CMV epitopes as well as well-studied HLA-B-restricted ones. Points from the study as a whole: The ex vivo response was dominated by HLA-C-restricted CMV-specific TCR beta clonotypes. Adding up the frequency of public TCR beta families identified people who carried CMV plus the relevant HLA.

Germline-derived CDR1 and CDR2 are MGHRA and YSYEKL. This CDR3 comprises 17 residues. Deletions cut 1 base from V and 5 bases from J, with 20 bases between. TCRdb re-analysed the reads in MiXCR, keeping a single row per CDR3 protein. There are about 830,000 distinct CDR3 sequences in the sample; 30% to 35% occur only once, and around 11% lies in the top ten. The sample was cultured CD8+ T cells from PBMCs, taken from culture after CMV antigen stimulation. This chain connects TRBV4-1 to TRBJ2-5, with TRBD1 as a possible D gene (6 bases). This receptor was taken from a human donor in good health (CMV status not recorded). Some clones in this sample may be carry-over from other donors' samples. The CDR3 DNA reads TGCGCCAGCAGCCAAGCTCGCACAGGGAGAGGAGAGGAGACCCAGTACTTC. Its translation: CASSQARTGRGEETQYF.